This T cell receptor beta chain was recovered during a study of Ad26.COV2.S vaccination and SARS-CoV-2 variants (dated by TCRdb to about 2021). Regarding the complete study: Donors in the vaccine arm were drawn from COV1001, a phase I-IIa trial of Ad26.COV2.S in healthy adults that was multicentre, randomized, double-blind and placebo-controlled. Ad26.COV2.S was administered intramuscularly at 5 x 10^10 or 1 x 10^11 viral particles, either as a single shot or as two shots given 56 days apart. TCRbeta repertoire sequencing was used to assess the specificity and breadth of SARS-CoV-2-reactive T cell receptors after Ad26.COV2.S vaccination. A total of 32 samples were included in the TCR-sequenced set, comprising 19 Ad26.COV2.S vaccine recipients, 5 placebo recipients and 8 SARS-CoV-2 convalescent individuals. Participants in the trial were split at random into five groups of five each, receiving low-dose or high-dose Ad26.COV2.S once or twice, or else placebo on both occasions. Investigators remained blinded to trial group allocation during experiments and outcome assessment. What the research found in general, with its limitations: Substantial breadth of spike-specific CD8+ and CD4+ T cell responses was reported after vaccination. Comparable non-spike TCR breadth was observed between vaccine and placebo recipients, consistent with only spike being contained in the vaccine. Spike-specific TCR breadth was higher in Ad26.COV2.S recipients than in placebo recipients (P = 0.0014). The study was not powered to compare responses between vaccine doses or regimens. The authors noted that the TCR breadth and depth analyses may have underestimated total T cell responses.

The meaning of the sample's treatment or condition label: some 20 received Ad26.COV2.S at low or high dose, single or two shots; about five received placebo; per-sample allocation not given. For vaccine and placebo recipients, the sequenced repertoires came from samples collected on day 63 after the first injection. Cohort 1b enrolled 25 adults aged 18-55 years at a single site in Boston, USA, between 29 July and 7 August 2020. Ad26.COV2.S consisted of a replication-incompetent adenovirus type 26 vector by which a prefusion-stabilized SARS-CoV-2 spike protein from the original Wuhan strain was expressed. The immunoSEQ Assay was used to sequence TCRbeta CDR3 regions. After extraction, genomic DNA underwent amplification by bias-controlled multiplex PCR, followed by high-throughput sequencing. On the authors' methods: To quantify the absolute abundance of each unique TCRbeta CDR3 region, sequences were collapsed and filtered. Usable DNA was measured by amplifying reference genes present in all nucleated cells, and TCRbeta template counts were normalized to that usable DNA to estimate T cell fraction. Repertoire TCRs were annotated as SARS-CoV-2-specific by exact matching of V gene, CDR3 amino acid sequence and J gene to a known reactive TCR set. The reference SARS-CoV-2 TCR set came from MIRA and was filtered for enrichment in COVID-19-positive ImmuneCODE repertoires, removing public or cross-reactive TCRs. Drawing on the MIRA antigens, annotated TCRs were analysed further at the level of specific ORF or position within ORF. Breadth was defined as the number of annotated unique rearrangements divided by the total number of unique productive rearrangements, and depth was defined as the summed frequency of the annotated unique rearrangements. Group comparisons of TCR breadth used two-sided Wilcoxon rank-sum tests. TCRdb stores this immuneACCESS table with in-frame sequences only. Part of the clones is absent; in the studies checked, under half of the shortfall reflects unresolved V genes, and no reason is known for the rest. The DNA was the basis for D and trimming; V, J and clone size are from that table. This sample has roughly 350,000 clones in its table, and approximately 90% of those were observed once. The ten largest clonotypes hold about 6.4% of the sample.

Points on this clone: Its antigen target is currently unknown. There are no base qualities to consult, and no much larger clone falls within one base.

From the cysteine up to the phenylalanine, the CDR3 has a length of 15 residues. The sequence is cut down to CDR3 DNA, 45 bases in frame from base 1. The germline V gene supplies CDR1 LGHNT and CDR2 FRNRAP. Trimming removed 5 bases from V and 5 bases from J, leaving 16 bases between the germline ends. The V and J segments used are TRBV12-5 and TRBJ2-1; TRBD1 is perhaps the D gene, given 6 matching bases. This receptor was identified in a person aged 18-65 years who received the Ad26.COV2.S COVID-19 vaccine or a placebo. The specimen was peripheral blood, collected in a trial of Ad26.COV2.S vaccine versus placebo. The sequenced DNA is TGTGCTAGTGGTCCACAGGGTAAGGGAAACAATGAGCAGTTCTTC. Its product reads: CASGPQGKGNNEQFF.